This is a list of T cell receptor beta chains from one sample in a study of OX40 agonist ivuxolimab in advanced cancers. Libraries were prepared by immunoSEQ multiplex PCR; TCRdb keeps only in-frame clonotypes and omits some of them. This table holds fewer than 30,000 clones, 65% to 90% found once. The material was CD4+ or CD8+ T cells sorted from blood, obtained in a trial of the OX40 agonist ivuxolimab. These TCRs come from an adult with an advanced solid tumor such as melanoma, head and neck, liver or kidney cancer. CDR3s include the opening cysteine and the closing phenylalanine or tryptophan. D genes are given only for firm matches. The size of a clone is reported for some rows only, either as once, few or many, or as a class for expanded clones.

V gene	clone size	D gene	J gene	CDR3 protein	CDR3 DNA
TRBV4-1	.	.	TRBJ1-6	CASSQVHIRGNSPLHF	TGCGCCAGCAGCCAGGTACACATCAGGGGTAATTCACCCCTCCACTTT
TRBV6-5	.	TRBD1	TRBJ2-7	CASTSGTEGYEQYF	TGTGCCAGCACCTCCGGGACAGAAGGGTACGAGCAGTACTTC
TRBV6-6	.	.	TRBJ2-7	CASSGPYEQYF	TGTGCCAGCAGCGGCCCCTACGAGCAGTACTTC
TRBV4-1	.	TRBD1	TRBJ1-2	CASSSTGTGDGYTF	TGCGCCAGCAGCTCCACCGGGACAGGGGATGGCTACACCTTC
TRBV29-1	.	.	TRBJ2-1	CSGGGSSYNEQFF	TGCAGCGGAGGTGGAAGCTCCTACAATGAGCAGTTCTTC
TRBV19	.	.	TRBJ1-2	CASSMSGVDGYTF	TGTGCCAGTAGTATGTCGGGGGTCGATGGCTACACCTTC
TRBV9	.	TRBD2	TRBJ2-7	CASSVTSGGAWQYF	TGTGCCAGCAGCGTTACTAGCGGGGGGGCATGGCAGTACTTC
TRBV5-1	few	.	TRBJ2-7	CASSLVRAGGEQYF	TGCGCCAGCAGCTTGGTTCGGGCGGGTGGCGAGCAGTACTTC
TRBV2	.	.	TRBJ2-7	CASRALGATYEQYF	TGTGCCAGCAGGGCCCTAGGGGCTACCTACGAGCAGTACTTC
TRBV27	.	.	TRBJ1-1	CASRLGASTEAFF	TGTGCCAGCAGACTGGGGGCGAGCACTGAAGCTTTCTTT
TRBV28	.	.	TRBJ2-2	CASSYLPGHTNTGELFF	TGTGCCAGCAGTTACTTACCGGGACATACGAACACCGGGGAGCTGTTTTTT
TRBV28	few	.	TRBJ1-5	CASSFRGSQPQHF	TGTGCCAGCAGTTTCAGGGGCAGTCAGCCCCAGCATTTT
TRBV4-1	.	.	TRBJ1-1	CASSLSTGPINTEAFF	TGCGCCAGCAGCCTGAGTACCGGCCCTATAAACACTGAAGCTTTCTTT
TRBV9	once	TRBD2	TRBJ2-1	CASSQTSGVYNEQFF	TGTGCCAGCAGCCAGACGAGCGGGGTTTACAATGAGCAGTTCTTC
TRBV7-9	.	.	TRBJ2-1	CASRPGSLVGEQFF	TGTGCCAGCAGGCCCGGGTCACTTGTTGGTGAGCAGTTCTTC
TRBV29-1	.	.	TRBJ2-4	CSVEGTLEGSDIQYF	TGCAGCGTTGAGGGGACTCTTGAGGGTTCGGACATTCAGTACTTC
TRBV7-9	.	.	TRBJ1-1	CASSLADPEAFF	TGTGCCAGCAGCTTAGCGGACCCTGAAGCTTTCTTT
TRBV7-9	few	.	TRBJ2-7	CASSSRQSTYEQYF	TGTGCCAGCAGCTCCCGACAGAGTACCTACGAGCAGTACTTC
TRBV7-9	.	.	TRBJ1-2	CASSSGTALGYTF	TGTGCCAGCAGCTCCGGGACTGCCCTAGGCTACACCTTC
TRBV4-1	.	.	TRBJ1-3	CASSQDDGGSGNTIYF	TGCGCCAGCAGCCAAGACGACGGGGGCTCTGGAAACACCATATATTTT
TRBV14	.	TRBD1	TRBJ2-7	CASSWGQLPYEQYF	TGTGCCAGCAGCTGGGGACAGTTACCCTACGAGCAGTACTTC
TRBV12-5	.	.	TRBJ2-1	CASGFVGDEQFF	TGTGCTAGTGGTTTTGTGGGCGATGAGCAGTTCTTC
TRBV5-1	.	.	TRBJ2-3	CASSLEAPYTDTQYF	TGCGCCAGCAGCTTGGAGGCCCCTTACACAGATACGCAGTATTTT
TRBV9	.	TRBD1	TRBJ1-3	CASSRRTGRSGNTIYF	TGTGCCAGCAGCCGCAGGACAGGGAGGTCTGGAAACACCATATATTTT
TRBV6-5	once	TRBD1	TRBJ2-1	CASSYGTGNEQFF	TGTGCCAGCAGTTACGGGACAGGGAATGAGCAGTTCTTC